This passage covers 25 T cell receptor beta chains from one sample sequenced in a study of T cells after yellow fever vaccination. MiXCR was run by TCRdb on the 5' RACE reads, yielding one entry per CDR3 protein. The sample carries hundreds of thousands of distinct CDR3 sequences, over 9% recorded once. The sample consisted of PBMCs, taken on the day of the yellow fever booster vaccination. The source of these receptors is a man aged 30-40 years who received the YFV17D yellow fever vaccine.

V and J are TRBV9 and TRBJ2-7; tentatively, D is TRBD1 or TRBD2 (5 bases each). The CDR3 extends over 16 amino acids. In germline, CDR1 is SGDLS, CDR2 YYNGEE. Deletions cut 4 bases from V and 0 bases from J, with 17 bases between. CDR3 residues: CASSPYGTQSSYEQYF. The CDR3, as DNA: TGTGCCAGCAGCCCGTACGGGACCCAGAGCTCCTACGAGCAGTACTTC.

The chain joins TRBV6-5 to TRBJ2-1, with 11 positions matching TRBD1. This CDR3 contains 14 residues. Per germline, CDR1 MNHEY and CDR2 SVGAGI. V gave up 8 bases and J gave up 8 bases; unmatched junction bases: 8. CDR3 region: CASGGRTGGDEQFF. CDR3 DNA: TGTGCCAGCGGGGGAAGGACAGGGGGCGATGAGCAGTTCTTC.

This clonotype was counted between two and nine times. The V and J genes are TRBV25-1 and TRBJ1-2, with 9 bases matching TRBD1. This CDR3 contains 13 residues. Unmatched junction bases numbered 6, after V lost 4 bases and J lost 9 bases. Per the germline V gene, CDR1 is MGHDK and CDR2 is SYGVNS. For the CDR3, the DNA is TGTGCCAGCAGTGCGCCGGGACAGGGAAGCTACACCTTC. It is translated as CASSAPGQGSYTF.

This clonotype was seen more than once but under ten times. This rearrangement joins TRBV12-3 or TRBV12-4 to TRBJ2-2; D may be TRBD1 (6 bases). The V and J ends lost 4 bases and 4 bases respectively, with 19 bases between them. This CDR3 spans 17 amino acids. CDR3 nucleotide sequence: TGTGCCAGCAGTTCACACCTGACAGGCATTGGCACCGGGGAGCTGTTTTTT. This codes for CASSSHLTGIGTGELFF.

This clonotype was counted at least ten times. This chain connects TRBV12-3 or TRBV12-4 to TRBJ2-1, with a possible D match to TRBD1 (6 bases). The V end was cut by 8 bases, the J end by 4 bases, with 12 bases between. This CDR3 has 13 residues. This CDR3 is CASDDRTYNEQFF. In DNA, the CDR3 is TGTGCCAGCGACGACAGGACTTACAATGAGCAGTTCTTC.

The CDR3 DNA reads TGCAGTGCCGATAGCGGATCGAGCACCGGGGAGCTGTTTTTT. It specifies CSADSGSSTGELFF. V is TRBV20-1 and J is TRBJ2-2, with D possibly being TRBD2 (6 bases). CDR1 is DFQATT, CDR2 SNEGSKA, per germline (reference sequence). Trimming cost V 6 bases and J 4 bases, with 15 bases left between them. The CDR3 has 14 amino acids.

The chain has TRBV14 and TRBJ2-1, with D perhaps TRBD2 (6 bases). The CDR3 runs 15 residues. Trimming removed 1 base from V and 4 bases from J, with 11 bases in between. Per germline, CDR1 SGHDN and CDR2 FVKESK. CDR3 sequence reads: CASSQGAGRYNEQFF. CDR3 sequence (DNA): TGTGCCAGCAGCCAAGGGGCCGGGAGATACAATGAGCAGTTCTTC. Full variable domain (remainder filled in from reference TRBV14 and TRBJ2-1): EAGVTQFPSHSVIEKGQTVTLRCDPISGHDNLYWYRRVMGKEIKFLLHFVKESKQDESGMPNNRFLAERTGGTYSTLKVQPAELEDSGVYFCASSQGAGRYNEQFFGPGTRLTVL.

This clonotype has only a few counts. This chain links TRBV15 with TRBJ2-2, with D maybe TRBD2 (5 bases). V gave up 5 bases and J gave up 5 bases, with 9 bases separating them. Germline lookup yields CDR1 LNHNV and CDR2 YYDKDF (reference sequence). CDR3 size: 13 residues. Here the CDR3 reads CATSSSPTGELFF. In nucleotides, the CDR3 is TGTGCCACCAGCTCTAGCCCAACCGGGGAGCTGTTTTTT. Based on the CDR3 plus reference TRBV15 and TRBJ2-2, the full variable domain is DAMVIQNPRYQVTQFGKPVTLSCSQTLNHNVMYWYQQKSSQAPKLLFHYYDKDFNNEADTPDNFQSRRPNTSFCFLDIRSPGLGDTAMYLCATSSSPTGELFFGEGSRLTVL.

This clonotype has more than one count but fewer than ten. The chain carries TRBV14 and TRBJ2-7, with D unclear. CDR1 and CDR2 (germline): SGHDN, FVKESK. Trimming cost V 3 bases and J 0 bases, with 9 bases left between them. This CDR3 region has 14 residues. The CDR3 is CASSHAWDSYEQYF. DNA of the CDR3: TGTGCCAGCAGCCATGCCTGGGACTCCTACGAGCAGTACTTC.

This clonotype showed up just a few times. V is TRBV20-1 and J is TRBJ2-7; a possible D gene is TRBD1 (5 bases). CDR3 length: 14 residues. Trimming removed 4 bases at V and 5 bases at J, with 18 bases between. CDR1 is DFQATT, CDR2 SNEGSKA, per germline (reference sequence). The chain's CDR3 is CSATQDSLSHEQYF. The CDR3 DNA is TGCAGTGCTACTCAAGACAGCCTAAGCCACGAGCAGTACTTC.

The CDR3, as DNA: TGTGCCAGCAGCCGACTAGCGGGGGCTAACAATGAGCAGTTCTTC. It encodes CASSRLAGANNEQFF. The chain carries TRBV6-4 and TRBJ2-1; 12 bases map to TRBD2. The V and J ends lost 6 bases and 5 bases, in that order; junction bases with no gene match: 5. Per the germline V gene, CDR1 is MRHNA and CDR2 is SNTAGT. The CDR3 covers 15 residues.

The chain employs TRBV7-9 and TRBJ2-5; D may correspond to TRBD1 or TRBD2 (5 bases each). Trimming took 6 bases from V and 4 from J, leaving 18 bases between them. Germline CDR1 is SEHNR and CDR2 is FQNEAQ (reference sequence). CDR3 length equals 15 residues. The CDR3 spells CASSSTGTAIETQYF. The CDR3 nucleotides read TGTGCCAGCAGTTCAACCGGGACCGCGATAGAGACCCAGTACTTC.

The chain combines TRBV5-1 with TRBJ2-2; no clear D. Per the germline V gene, CDR1 is SGHRS and CDR2 is YFSETQ. The CDR3 loop spans 17 amino acids. V lost 5 bases and J 0 bases, leaving 17 bases between the germline ends. The CDR3 coding sequence is TGCGCCAGCAGAGTCCAACCGGGCGGTACGAACACCGGGGAGCTGTTTTTT. It encodes CASRVQPGGTNTGELFF.

The V gene is TRBV12-3 or TRBV12-4, the J gene TRBJ2-7; the D is unclear. The CDR3 covers 14 residues. Trimming left V 0 bases short and J 3 bases short, with 9 bases between. CDR3 in amino acids: CASSLATPHYEQYF. The CDR3 DNA is TGTGCCAGCAGTTTAGCAACACCCCACTACGAGCAGTACTTC.

V and J are TRBV7-2 and TRBJ2-2; 7 positions agree with TRBD2. The CDR3 runs 15 residues. CDR1 is SGHTA, CDR2 FQGNSA, per germline. With 3 bases clipped from V and 7 bases from J, the junction kept 8 bases outside the gene matches. CDR3 DNA sequence: TGTGCCAGCAGCTTTTTTGGCGGGAGTGGCGGGGAGCTGTTTTTT. Translating it yields CASSFFGGSGGELFF.

This clonotype was recorded many times. This chain links TRBV14 with TRBJ1-1; D might be TRBD1 (5 bases). Germline values: CDR1 SGHDN, CDR2 FVKESK. The CDR3 spans 13 residues. The V end lost 4 bases, the J end lost 6 bases, and 12 bases lay between the germline ends. This CDR3 is CASSLQRGSEAFF. Here the CDR3 DNA reads TGTGCCAGCAGCCTTCAACGGGGGTCTGAAGCTTTCTTT. The full variable domain, rest sourced from reference TRBV14 and TRBJ1-1, is EAGVTQFPSHSVIEKGQTVTLRCDPISGHDNLYWYRRVMGKEIKFLLHFVKESKQDESGMPNNRFLAERTGGTYSTLKVQPAELEDSGVYFCASSLQRGSEAFFGQGTRLTVV.

The CDR3 nucleotides read TGCGCCAGCAGCCCTCGGGACAGGGAAAACATTCAGTACTTC. It is translated as CASSPRDRENIQYF. V and J are TRBV4-3 and TRBJ2-4, with TRBD1 identical over 9 bases. CDR1 is LGHNA and CDR2 is YSLEER in the germline V gene. V lost 4 bases, J lost 5 bases, and 3 bases stayed unmatched. CDR3 length: 14 residues.

This clonotype was detected a few times. The V gene is TRBV18, the J gene TRBJ1-5, with 7 bases lining up with TRBD1. Losses at the gene ends were 4 bases for V and 5 bases for J; bases not matched to a gene: 5. CDR1 is KGHSH and CDR2 is LQKENI in the germline V gene. This CDR3 is built from 14 residues. The CDR3 here is CASSRQGGDQPQHF. The CDR3 DNA reads as TGTGCCAGCTCACGCCAGGGGGGGGATCAGCCCCAGCATTTT.

This chain joins TRBV25-1 and TRBJ2-3, with 7 bases matching TRBD1. Germline V gene lookup returns CDR1 MGHDK and CDR2 SYGVNS. V dropped 3 bases and J dropped 0; count of bases not matched to a gene: 3. This CDR3 spans 15 amino acids. CDR3 DNA: TGTGCCAGCAGTGACACAGGGGCTAGCACAGATACGCAGTATTTT. Translation gives CASSDTGASTDTQYF. The full variable domain, rest sourced from reference TRBV25-1 and TRBJ2-3, is EADIYQTPRYLVIGTGKKITLECSQTMGHDKMYWYQQDPGMELHLIHYSYGVNSTEKGDLSSESTVSRIRTEHFPLTLESARPSHTSQYLCASSDTGASTDTQYFGPGTRLTVL.

The rearrangement links TRBV30 to TRBJ2-6; D is unresolved. Trimming removed 4 bases at V and 3 bases at J, with 7 bases between. This CDR3 is built from 13 residues. The germline gives CDR1 GTSNPN, CDR2 SVGIG (reference sequence). CDR3 sequence: CAWTLRGANVLTF. CDR3 nucleotide sequence: TGTGCCTGGACTCTCCGTGGGGCCAACGTCCTGACTTTC.

The chain joins TRBV10-3 to TRBJ1-2, with D possibly TRBD1 on 5 matching bases. The ends were cut back, 9 bases at V and 7 bases at J, with 15 bases in the middle. The CDR3 runs to 12 residues. Looked up from germline, CDR1 is ENHRY and CDR2 is SYGVKD. The CDR3 DNA follows: TGTGCCATTGGGGCCGCCTGGGGTGGCTACACCTTC. Protein: CAIGAAWGGYTF.

This clonotype has a handful of counts. This chain links TRBV3-1 with TRBJ1-5; D ambiguous. Germline CDR1 is LGHDT and CDR2 is YNNKEL (reference sequence). This CDR3 spans 13 amino acids. Trimming shortened V by 2 bases and J by 6 bases, and 8 bases separated the two germline ends. CDR3 in amino acids: CASSQFGVQPQHF. The CDR3 bases are TGTGCCAGCAGCCAATTTGGGGTTCAGCCCCAGCATTTT.

The sample holds a few counts of this clonotype. This sequence joins TRBV20-1 and TRBJ2-5; TRBD2 agrees at 8 bases. In germline, CDR1 is DFQATT, CDR2 SNEGSKA (reference sequence). V trimming: 0 bases; J trimming: 1 base; junction bases outside the gene matches: 4. The CDR3 has 15 residues. The CDR3, as DNA: TGCAGTGCTAGAGACGGACTAGCCGCCCAAGAGACCCAGTACTTC. Translating it yields CSARDGLAAQETQYF.

The rearrangement joins TRBV5-5 to TRBJ1-1; 8 nucleotides agree with TRBD1. The V gene end was trimmed by 5 bases and the J gene end by 2 bases; junction bases not matched to a gene: 5. From germline, CDR1 is SGHKS and CDR2 YYEKEE (reference sequence). The CDR3 has 14 amino acids. Here the CDR3 reads CASRMDRANTEAFF. The CDR3 DNA follows: TGTGCCAGCAGGATGGACAGGGCCAACACTGAAGCTTTCTTT.

The chain has TRBV6-1 and TRBJ2-7; 7 bases are shared with TRBD2. The germline V gene has CDR1 MNHNS and CDR2 SASEGT. CDR3 length equals 14 residues. The trim removed 6 bases at V and 2 bases at J, leaving 7 bases unmatched. The CDR3 nucleotides read TGTGCCAGCAGAAAAGGGGCGGGGGCCTACGAGCAGTACTTC. Translating gives CASRKGAGAYEQYF.